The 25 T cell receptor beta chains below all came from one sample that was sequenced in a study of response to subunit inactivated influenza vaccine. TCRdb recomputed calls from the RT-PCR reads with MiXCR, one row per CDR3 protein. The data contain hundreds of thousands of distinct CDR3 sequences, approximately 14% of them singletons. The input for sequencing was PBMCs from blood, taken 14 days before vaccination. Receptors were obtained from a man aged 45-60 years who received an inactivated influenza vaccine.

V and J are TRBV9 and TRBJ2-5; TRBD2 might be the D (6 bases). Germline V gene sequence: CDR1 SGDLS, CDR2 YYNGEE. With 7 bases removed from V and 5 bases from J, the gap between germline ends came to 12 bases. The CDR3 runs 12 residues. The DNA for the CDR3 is TGTGCCAGCTCTGGGGGGTCGGAGACCCAGTACTTC. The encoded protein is CASSGGSETQYF.

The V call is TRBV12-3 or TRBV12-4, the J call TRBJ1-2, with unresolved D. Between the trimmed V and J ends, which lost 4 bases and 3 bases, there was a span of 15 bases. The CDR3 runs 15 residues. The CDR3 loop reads CASSSTLAGDYGYTF. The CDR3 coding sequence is TGTGCCAGCAGTTCTACTTTGGCAGGAGACTATGGCTACACCTTC.

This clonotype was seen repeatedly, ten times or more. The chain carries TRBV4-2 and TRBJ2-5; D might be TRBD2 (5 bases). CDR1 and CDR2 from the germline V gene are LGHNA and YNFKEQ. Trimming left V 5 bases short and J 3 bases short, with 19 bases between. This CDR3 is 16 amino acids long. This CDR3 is CASSNHPAGIEETQYF. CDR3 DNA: TGTGCCAGCAGCAACCACCCTGCGGGTATTGAAGAGACCCAGTACTTC.

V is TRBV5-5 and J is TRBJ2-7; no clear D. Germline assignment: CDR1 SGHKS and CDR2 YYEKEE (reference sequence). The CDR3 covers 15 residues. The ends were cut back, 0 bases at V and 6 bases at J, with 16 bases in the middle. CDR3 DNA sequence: TGTGCCAGCAGCTTGGAGGCGCAGGCGATAGGCGAGCAGTACTTC. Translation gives CASSLEAQAIGEQYF.

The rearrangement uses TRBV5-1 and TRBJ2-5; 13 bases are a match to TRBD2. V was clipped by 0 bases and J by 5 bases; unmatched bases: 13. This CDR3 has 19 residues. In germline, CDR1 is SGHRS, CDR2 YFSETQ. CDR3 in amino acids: CASSLDAGLAGEVSETQYF. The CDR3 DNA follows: TGCGCCAGCAGCTTGGATGCCGGACTAGCGGGAGAAGTGTCGGAGACCCAGTACTTC.

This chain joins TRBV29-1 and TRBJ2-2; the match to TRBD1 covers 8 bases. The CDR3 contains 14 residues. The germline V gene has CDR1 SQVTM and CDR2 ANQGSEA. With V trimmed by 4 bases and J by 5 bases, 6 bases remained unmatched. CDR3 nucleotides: TGCAGCGTTGGGACAGGGTCGGGAACCGGGGAGCTGTTTTTT. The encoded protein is CSVGTGSGTGELFF.

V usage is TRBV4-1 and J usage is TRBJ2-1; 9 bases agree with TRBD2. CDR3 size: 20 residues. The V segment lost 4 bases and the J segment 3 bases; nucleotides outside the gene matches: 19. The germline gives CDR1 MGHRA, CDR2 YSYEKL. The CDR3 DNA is TGCGCCAGCAGCCCTAATGTGCGTCTAGCGGGATCCACCTTCTACAATGAGCAGTTCTTC. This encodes CASSPNVRLAGSTFYNEQFF.

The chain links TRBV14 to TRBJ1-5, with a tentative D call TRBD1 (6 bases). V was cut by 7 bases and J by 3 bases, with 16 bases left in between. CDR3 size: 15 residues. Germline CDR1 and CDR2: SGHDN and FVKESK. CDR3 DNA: TGTGCCAGCACCCCCAAGACAGGAAACAATCAGCCCCAGCATTTT. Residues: CASTPKTGNNQPQHF.

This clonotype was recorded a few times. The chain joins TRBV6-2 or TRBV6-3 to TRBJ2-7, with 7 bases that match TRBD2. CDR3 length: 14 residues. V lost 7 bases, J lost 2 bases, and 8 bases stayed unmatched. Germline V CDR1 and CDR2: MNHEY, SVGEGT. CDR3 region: CASIPGGGTYEQYF. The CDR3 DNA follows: TGTGCCAGCATTCCTGGCGGGGGAACCTACGAGCAGTACTTC.

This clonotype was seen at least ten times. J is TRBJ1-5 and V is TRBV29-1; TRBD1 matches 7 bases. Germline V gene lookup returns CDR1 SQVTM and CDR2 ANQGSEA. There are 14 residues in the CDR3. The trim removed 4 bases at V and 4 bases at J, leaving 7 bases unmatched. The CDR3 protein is CSVGTGRRNQPQHF. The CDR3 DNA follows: TGCAGCGTTGGGACAGGTCGGAGGAATCAGCCCCAGCATTTT. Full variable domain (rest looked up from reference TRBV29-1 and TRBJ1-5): SAVISQKPSRDICQRGTSLTIQCQVDSQVTMMFWYRQQPGQSLTLIATANQGSEATYESGFVIDKFPISRPNLTFSTLTVSNMSPEDSSIYLCSVGTGRRNQPQHFGDGTRLSIL.

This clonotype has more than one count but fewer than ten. The CDR3 DNA reads as TGCAGTGCTAGATTACCTCCCCCCGGGATGAACACTGAAGCTTTCTTT. It codes for CSARLPPPGMNTEAFF. V gene TRBV20-1 combines with J gene TRBJ1-1; D remains unclear. The V and J ends lost 2 bases and 0 bases respectively, with 16 bases between them. The CDR3 runs 16 residues. Germline-derived CDR1 and CDR2 are DFQATT and SNEGSKA (reference sequence).

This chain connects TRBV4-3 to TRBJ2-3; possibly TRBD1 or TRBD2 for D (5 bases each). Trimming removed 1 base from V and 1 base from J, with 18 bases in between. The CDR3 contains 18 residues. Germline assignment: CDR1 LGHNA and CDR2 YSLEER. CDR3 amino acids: CASSQGPGGTSGTDTQYF. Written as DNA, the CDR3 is TGCGCCAGCAGCCAAGGCCCCGGTGGGACGTCGGGCACAGATACGCAGTATTTT.

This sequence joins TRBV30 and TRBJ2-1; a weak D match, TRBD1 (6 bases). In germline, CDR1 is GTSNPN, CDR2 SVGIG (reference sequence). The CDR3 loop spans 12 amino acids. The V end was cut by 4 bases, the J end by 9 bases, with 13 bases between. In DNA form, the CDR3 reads TGTGCCTGGACCCTAGGGGGTGGTGAGCAGTTCTTC. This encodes CAWTLGGGEQFF.

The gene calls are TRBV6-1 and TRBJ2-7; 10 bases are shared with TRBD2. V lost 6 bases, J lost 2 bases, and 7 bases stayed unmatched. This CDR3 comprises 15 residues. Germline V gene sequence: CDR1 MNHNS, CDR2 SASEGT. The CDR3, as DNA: TGTGCCAGCAGCATCGGACTAGCGGAAACCTACGAGCAGTACTTC. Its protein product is CASSIGLAETYEQYF.

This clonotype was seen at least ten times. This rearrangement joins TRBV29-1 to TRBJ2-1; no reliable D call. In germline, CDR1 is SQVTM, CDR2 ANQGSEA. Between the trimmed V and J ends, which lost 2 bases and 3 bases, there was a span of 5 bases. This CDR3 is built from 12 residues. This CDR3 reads CSVERSYNEQFF. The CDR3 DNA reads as TGCAGCGTTGAACGGAGCTACAATGAGCAGTTCTTC.

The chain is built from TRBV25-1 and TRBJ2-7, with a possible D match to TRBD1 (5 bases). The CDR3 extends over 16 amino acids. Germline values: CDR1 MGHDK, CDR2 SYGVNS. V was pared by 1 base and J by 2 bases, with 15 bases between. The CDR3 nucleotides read TGTGCCAGCAGTGAATTAAGGCCAGGGTACCCCTACGAGCAGTACTTC. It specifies CASSELRPGYPYEQYF.

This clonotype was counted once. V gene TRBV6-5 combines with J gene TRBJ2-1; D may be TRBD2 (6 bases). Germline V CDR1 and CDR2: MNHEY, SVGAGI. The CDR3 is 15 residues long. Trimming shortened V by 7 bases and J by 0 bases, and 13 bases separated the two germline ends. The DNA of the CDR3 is TGTGCCAGCAAAGGAGGGAGGAACTCCTACAATGAGCAGTTCTTC. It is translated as CASKGGRNSYNEQFF.

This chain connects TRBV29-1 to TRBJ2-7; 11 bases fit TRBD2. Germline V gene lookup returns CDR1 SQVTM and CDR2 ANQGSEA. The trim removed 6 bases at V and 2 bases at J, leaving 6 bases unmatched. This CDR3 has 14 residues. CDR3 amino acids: CSVSSGGTPYEQYF. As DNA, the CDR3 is TGCAGCGTGTCTAGCGGGGGGACCCCCTACGAGCAGTACTTC.

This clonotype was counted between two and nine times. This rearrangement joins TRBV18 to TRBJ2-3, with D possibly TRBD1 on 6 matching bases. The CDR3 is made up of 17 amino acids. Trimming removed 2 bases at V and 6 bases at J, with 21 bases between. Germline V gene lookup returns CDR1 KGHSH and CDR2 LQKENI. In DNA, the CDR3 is TGTGCCAGCTCACCAGTGAGGACAGACCGTCCCGGTGATACGCAGTATTTT. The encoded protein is CASSPVRTDRPGDTQYF.

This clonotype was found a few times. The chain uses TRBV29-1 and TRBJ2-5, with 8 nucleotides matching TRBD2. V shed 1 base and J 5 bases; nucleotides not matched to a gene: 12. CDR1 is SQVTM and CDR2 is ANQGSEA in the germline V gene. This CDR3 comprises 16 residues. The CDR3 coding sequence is TGCAGCGTTGAAGGCGAGGTAGCGGGGCCGGGGGAGACCCAGTACTTC. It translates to CSVEGEVAGPGETQYF.

The CDR3 nucleotides are TGTGCCAGCAGTTACGCCGGGACAGGGTCCTACGAGCAGTACTTC. This encodes CASSYAGTGSYEQYF. The rearrangement links TRBV6-5 to TRBJ2-7, with 9 bases lining up with TRBD1. CDR1 is MNHEY and CDR2 is SVGAGI in the germline V gene. Trimming removed 2 bases from V and 1 base from J; junction bases left unmatched: 3. This CDR3 is 15 amino acids long.

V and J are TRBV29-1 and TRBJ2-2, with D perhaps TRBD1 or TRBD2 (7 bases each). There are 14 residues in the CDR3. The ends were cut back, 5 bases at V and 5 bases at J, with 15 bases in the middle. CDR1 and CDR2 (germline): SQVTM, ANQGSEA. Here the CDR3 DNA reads TGCAGCGTTTCCATCCAGGGGGGGACCGGGGAGCTGTTTTTT. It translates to CSVSIQGGTGELFF.

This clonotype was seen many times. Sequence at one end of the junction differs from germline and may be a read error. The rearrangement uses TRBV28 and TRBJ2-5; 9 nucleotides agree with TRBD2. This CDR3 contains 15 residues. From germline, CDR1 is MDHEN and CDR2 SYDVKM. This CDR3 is CASSSIAGAQKTQYF. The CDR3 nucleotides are TGTGCCAGCAGCTCGATAGCGGGAGCCCAAAAGACCCAGTACTTC. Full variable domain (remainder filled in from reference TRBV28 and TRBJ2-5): DVKVTQSSRYLVKRTGEKVFLECVQDMDHENMFWYRQDPGLGLRLIYFSYDVKMKEKGDIPEGYSVSREKKERFSLILESASTNQTSMYLCASSSIAGAQKTQYFGPGTRLLVL.

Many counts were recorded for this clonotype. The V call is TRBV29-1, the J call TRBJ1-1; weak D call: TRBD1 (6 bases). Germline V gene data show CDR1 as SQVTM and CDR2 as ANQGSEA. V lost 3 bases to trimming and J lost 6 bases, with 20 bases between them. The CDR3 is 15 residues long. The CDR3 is CSVDGGEGKGAEAFF. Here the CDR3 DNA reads TGCAGCGTTGACGGTGGAGAGGGTAAGGGGGCTGAAGCTTTCTTT. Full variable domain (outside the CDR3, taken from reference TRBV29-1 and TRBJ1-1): SAVISQKPSRDICQRGTSLTIQCQVDSQVTMMFWYRQQPGQSLTLIATANQGSEATYESGFVIDKFPISRPNLTFSTLTVSNMSPEDSSIYLCSVDGGEGKGAEAFFGQGTRLTVV.

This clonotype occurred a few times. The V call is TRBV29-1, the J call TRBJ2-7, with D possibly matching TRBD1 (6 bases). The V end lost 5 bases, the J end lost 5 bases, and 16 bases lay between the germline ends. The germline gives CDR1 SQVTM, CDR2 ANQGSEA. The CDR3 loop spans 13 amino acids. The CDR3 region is CSVIRTATDEQYF. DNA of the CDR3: TGCAGCGTTATCCGGACAGCCACCGACGAGCAGTACTTC.